This is a list of T cell receptor beta chains from one sample in a study of blood T cell repertoires in COVID-19. Profiling relied on immunoSEQ multiplex PCR, and the TCRdb table lists in-frame clones only, not all of them. Here the sample spans about 260,000 clones, about 90% being singletons. The specimen was peripheral blood. These receptors came from a woman aged 40-49 years who had recovered from COVID-19. The CDR3 runs from the conserved cysteine through the conserved F or W. A D gene is named only where the DNA matches it firmly. Some rows mark clone size as missing; the rest say once, few, many or name a class of expanded clone.

>TRBD2|TRBV7-3|-|TRBJ2-4
CASSLILAPRGDIQYF
TGTGCCAGCAGCTTAATCCTAGCGCCCCGGGGGGACATTCAGTACTTC
>-|TRBV2|few|TRBJ1-6
CASENRRNSPLHF
TGTGCCAGCGAGAACAGGCGGAATTCACCCCTCCACTTT
>-|TRBV27|-|TRBJ2-1
CASRRGDIYNEQFF
TGTGCCAGCAGACGAGGGGACATCTACAATGAGCAGTTCTTC
>-|TRBV6-2/TRBV6-3|-|TRBJ2-7
CASSYMAGAGEQYF
TGTGCCAGCAGTTACATGGCGGGGGCGGGTGAGCAGTACTTC
>-|TRBV11-3|-|TRBJ1-1
CASSPGGRGEAFF
TGTGCCAGCAGCCCCGGGGGGCGGGGTGAAGCTTTCTTT
>TRBD1|TRBV2|-|TRBJ1-4
CASSGRQGTNEKLFF
TGTGCCAGCAGTGGCCGACAGGGCACTAATGAAAAACTGTTTTTT
>-|TRBV5-1|once|TRBJ2-3
CASSFTPGTDTQYF
TGCGCCAGCAGCTTCACCCCGGGCACAGATACGCAGTATTTT
>-|TRBV3-1/TRBV3-2|-|TRBJ2-7
CASSQGPYEQYF
TGTGCCAGCAGCCAAGGGCCCTACGAGCAGTACTTC
>-|TRBV5-8|-|TRBJ1-2
CASSLILYAGGRMDGYTF
TGTGCCAGCAGCTTGATTTTATATGCGGGGGGCAGGATGGATGGCTACACCTTC
>-|TRBV30|-|TRBJ1-1
CAWTLGHLEAFF
TGTGCCTGGACCCTGGGCCACCTCGAAGCTTTCTTT
>-|TRBV6-1|-|TRBJ2-3
CASSVPRGGGRAPDTQYF
TGTGCCAGCAGTGTCCCGAGAGGGGGGGGACGAGCACCAGATACGCAGTATTTT
>TRBD1|TRBV19|once|TRBJ2-2
CASSTGTGYEELFF
TGTGCCAGCAGCACCGGGACAGGGTACGAGGAGCTGTTTTTT
>-|TRBV5-4|-|TRBJ2-7
CASSLNVAGGYEQYF
TGTGCCAGCAGCTTGAACGTCGCAGGCGGGTACGAGCAGTACTTC
>-|TRBV28|-|TRBJ1-4
CATGRPNEKLFF
TGTGCCACGGGTAGGCCTAATGAAAAACTGTTTTTT
>-|TRBV5-4|-|TRBJ1-1
CASSLAGQPITEAFF
TGTGCCAGCAGCTTGGCAGGGCAGCCCATCACTGAAGCTTTCTTT
>TRBD2|TRBV24-1|-|TRBJ2-1
CATSDPAAGVHEQFF
TGTGCCACCAGTGATCCCGCGGCGGGGGTCCATGAGCAGTTCTTC
>-|TRBV9|-|TRBJ2-7
CASSVLGQGPNEQYF
TGTGCCAGCAGCGTATTAGGGCAGGGCCCAAACGAGCAGTACTTC
>TRBD2|TRBV27|-|TRBJ2-3
CASSFPTSGGKRDTQYF
TGTGCCAGCAGTTTCCCCACTAGCGGGGGGAAGCGAGATACGCAGTATTTT
>TRBD2|TRBV3-1/TRBV3-2|-|TRBJ2-3
CASSQDPGGGGDTQYF
TGTGCCAGCAGCCAAGATCCGGGCGGGGGGGGAGATACGCAGTATTTT
>-|TRBV5-4|once|TRBJ2-2
CASSLDYHTGELFF
TGTGCCAGCAGCTTGGACTACCACACCGGGGAGCTGTTTTTT
>-|TRBV2|-|TRBJ1-5
CASTDYRGEGNQPQHF
TGTGCCAGCACAGACTACCGGGGGGAAGGCAATCAGCCCCAGCATTTT
>TRBD2|TRBV2|-|TRBJ2-1
CATSRRGGGPDEQFF
TGTGCCACCTCCAGACGGGGCGGGGGGCCGGATGAGCAGTTCTTC
>-|TRBV18|-|TRBJ2-2
CASSPRQDTGELFF
TGTGCCAGCTCACCTCGACAGGACACCGGGGAGCTGTTTTTT
>-|TRBV30|-|TRBJ1-5
CAWGDMELNQPQHF
TGTGCCTGGGGGGACATGGAGCTCAATCAGCCCCAGCATTTT
>-|TRBV19|-|TRBJ1-2
CASSIASVYGYTF
TGTGCCAGTAGTATAGCGTCAGTCTATGGCTACACCTTC